Listed here are 29 T cell receptor beta chains from one sample, sequenced in a study of CD8 T cells in Susac syndrome. RNA in amounts of roughly 0.5 to 1 ug was reverse transcribed with random hexamers. TCRdb ran MiXCR on the immunoSEQ multiplex PCR reads and lists one entry per CDR3 protein. This sample yields 160,000 or so distinct CDR3 sequences, of which about 95% are seen a single time; around 0.15% belongs to the top ten. The sequenced material came from CD8+ T cells from PBMCs. The source is a human donor with multiple sclerosis.

V is TRBV19 and J is TRBJ1-5; possibly TRBD1 for D (5 bases). The CDR3 is 14 residues long. The V end was cut by 1 base, the J end by 3 bases, with 7 bases between. Germline V gene data show CDR1 as LNHDA and CDR2 as SQIVND (reference sequence). CDR3 sequence (DNA): TGTGCCAGTAGTATAGGTGGGGCCAATCAGCCCCAGCATTTT. Encoded protein: CASSIGGANQPQHF.

This chain joins TRBV2 and TRBJ2-1; 10 bases line up with TRBD2. The CDR3 runs to 20 residues. Trimming cost V 5 bases and J 0 bases; bases outside gene matches: 16. CDR1 and CDR2 from the germline V gene are SNHLY and FYNNEI. CDR3 region: CASSSPVTSGPLSSYNEQFF. DNA for the CDR3: TGTGCCAGCAGTAGCCCTGTGACTAGCGGGCCCCTGAGCTCCTACAATGAGCAGTTCTTC.

The chain has TRBV14 and TRBJ2-7; TRBD1 matches 9 bases. The germline V gene encodes CDR1 SGHDN and CDR2 FVKESK. Germline trimming cut 4 bases from V and 5 bases from J; bases unmatched to any gene: 6. CDR3 length equals 14 residues. CDR3 protein: CASSLTGGYHEQYF. The CDR3 DNA sequence: TGTGCCAGCAGCCTTACAGGGGGCTACCACGAGCAGTACTTC.

The V and J genes are TRBV28 and TRBJ2-1; 8 bases line up with TRBD2. The CDR3 sequence is 15 residues long. The junction had 9 bases not matched to a gene; V was cut back by 3 bases and J by 8 bases. Per germline, CDR1 MDHEN and CDR2 SYDVKM. CDR3 bases: TGTGCCAGCAGTTTGATCGGGAGGGCAGTCTATGAGCAGTTCTTC. Translating gives CASSLIGRAVYEQFF. The whole variable domain, filled in from reference TRBV28 and TRBJ2-1, reads DVKVTQSSRYLVKRTGEKVFLECVQDMDHENMFWYRQDPGLGLRLIYFSYDVKMKEKGDIPEGYSVSREKKERFSLILESASTNQTSMYLCASSLIGRAVYEQFFGPGTRLTVL.

The chain uses TRBV30 and TRBJ2-2, with 7 bases fitting TRBD2. CDR3 length: 14 amino acids. Germline V gene data show CDR1 as GTSNPN and CDR2 as SVGIG (reference sequence). V lost 8 bases, J lost 4 bases, and 10 bases stayed unmatched. In DNA form, the CDR3 reads TGTGCCCGAGCAGGGCTAGCGGTCACCGGGGAGCTGTTTTTT. Translating it yields CARAGLAVTGELFF.

This chain uses TRBV2 with TRBJ2-7; 8 positions match TRBD2. From germline, CDR1 is SNHLY and CDR2 FYNNEI. Trimming removed 6 bases from V and 4 bases from J; junction bases left unmatched: 2. The CDR3 sequence is 12 residues long. The CDR3 sequence: CASRGTRYEQYF. DNA of the CDR3: TGTGCCAGCAGGGGGACTAGATACGAGCAGTACTTC.

This clonotype appeared once. The chain recombines TRBV2 with TRBJ2-5; D uncertain. Per germline, CDR1 SNHLY and CDR2 FYNNEI. Trimming stripped 4 bases from V and 3 bases from J, with 15 bases between. The CDR3 runs to 15 residues. The CDR3 nucleotides read TGTGCCAGCAGTGCCGGTGTAGTTATGGAAGAGACCCAGTACTTC. This sequence encodes CASSAGVVMEETQYF.

CDR3 in amino acids: CASSQDWVGQRSTDTQYF. CDR3 coding DNA: TGTGCCAGCAGCCAAGATTGGGTGGGGCAGCGGAGCACAGATACGCAGTATTTT. The chain uses TRBV3-1 and TRBJ2-3, with D perhaps assigned TRBD1 or TRBD2 (5 bases each). Per the germline V gene, CDR1 is LGHDT and CDR2 is YNNKEL (reference sequence). There are 18 residues in the CDR3. With 0 bases removed from V and 0 bases from J, the gap between germline ends came to 16 bases.

This chain uses TRBV30 with TRBJ1-1; D remains unclear. V was trimmed by 3 bases and J by 0 bases, leaving 11 bases between them. This CDR3 is 14 amino acids long. Germline CDR1 GTSNPN, CDR2 SVGIG (reference sequence). CDR3: CAWRQGFMNTEAFF. CDR3 nucleotide sequence: TGTGCCTGGAGGCAAGGATTCATGAACACTGAAGCTTTCTTT.

The rearrangement joins TRBV21-1 to TRBJ2-7. TRBV21-1 is flagged as a pseudogene. CDR3 size: 14 residues. The CDR3 sequence: CASSKVTETYEQYF. CDR3 nucleotides: TGTGCCAGCAGCAAAGTTACGGAAACCTACGAGCAGTACTTC.

The sample holds one count of this clonotype. This rearrangement joins TRBV20-1 to TRBJ2-7; 11 bases are shared with TRBD2. V lost 0 bases and J lost 6; bases outside the gene matches: 7. The CDR3 extends over 15 amino acids. Per the germline V gene, CDR1 is DFQATT and CDR2 is SNEGSKA (reference sequence). The DNA of the CDR3 is TGCAGTGCTAGAGATGGGGATAGCGGGGGGGCCGAGCAGTACTTC. As protein: CSARDGDSGGAEQYF.

This chain joins TRBV20-1 and TRBJ1-2; D gene unclear. The CDR3 runs to 13 residues. Trimming cost V 2 bases and J 6 bases, with 13 bases left between them. Germline V gene sequence: CDR1 DFQATT, CDR2 SNEGSKA (reference sequence). CDR3 sequence (DNA): TGCAGTGCTAGATTGACCGGGGAGGATGGCTACACCTTC. It yields the protein CSARLTGEDGYTF.

The chain is built from TRBV28 and TRBJ2-1; D possibly matches TRBD1 or TRBD2 (5 bases each). Germline V gene lookup returns CDR1 MDHEN and CDR2 SYDVKM. The V end lost 9 bases, the J end lost 0 bases, and 12 bases lay between the germline ends. This CDR3 has 14 amino acids. The CDR3 region is CASIGASSYNEQFF. The CDR3 nucleotides are TGTGCCAGTATCGGGGCTAGCTCCTACAATGAGCAGTTCTTC.

This chain uses TRBV29-1 with TRBJ2-6; tentative D call: TRBD2 (5 bases). The germline V gene encodes CDR1 SQVTM and CDR2 ANQGSEA. V dropped 3 bases and J dropped 3 bases, with 9 bases sitting between them. This CDR3 contains 14 residues. CDR3 amino acids: CSVDAGDGANVLTF. The CDR3 nucleotides are TGCAGCGTTGATGCCGGGGATGGGGCCAACGTCCTGACTTTC.

The chain joins TRBV28 to TRBJ2-1, with 11 bases identical to TRBD2. Germline trimming cut 5 bases from V and 7 bases from J; bases unmatched to any gene: 10. Looked up from germline, CDR1 is MDHEN and CDR2 is SYDVKM. The CDR3 consists of 16 residues. CDR3 protein: CASSPTSGGAGNEQFF. The CDR3 nucleotides are TGTGCCAGCAGTCCAACTAGCGGGGGAGCCGGGAATGAGCAGTTCTTC.

The V call is TRBV29-1, the J call TRBJ1-2, with TRBD1 identical over 9 bases. Germline CDR1 is SQVTM and CDR2 is ANQGSEA. There are 14 residues in the CDR3. The junction had 5 bases not matched to a gene; V was cut back by 0 bases and J by 6 bases. DNA of the CDR3: TGCAGCGTTGAAGATTACAGGGGGCCGGATGGCTACACCTTC. This sequence encodes CSVEDYRGPDGYTF.

In its sample, this clonotype was seen a few times. This rearrangement joins TRBV12-3 or TRBV12-4 to TRBJ2-7; 10 positions match TRBD2. This CDR3 is 15 amino acids long. The ends lost 1 base at V and 1 base at J; junction bases unmatched: 1. CDR3 protein: CASSLGLAGSYEQYF. In DNA, the CDR3 is TGTGCCAGCAGTTTAGGACTAGCGGGTTCCTACGAGCAGTACTTC.

The chain recombines TRBV7-9 with TRBJ2-7, with D possibly matching TRBD1 (6 bases). CDR1 and CDR2 (germline): SEHNR, FQNEAQ (reference sequence). V dropped 5 bases and J dropped 6 bases, with 11 bases sitting between them. This CDR3 spans 12 amino acids. In DNA form, the CDR3 reads TGTGCCAGCAGCCACGACAGGCCCGAGCAGTACTTC. It yields the protein CASSHDRPEQYF.

The chain carries TRBV18 and TRBJ2-7; TRBD2 matches at 16 bases. The CDR3 is 15 residues long. The V segment lost 3 bases and the J segment 4 bases; nucleotides outside the gene matches: 0. Germline V CDR1 and CDR2: KGHSH, LQKENI. CDR3 loop: CASSPGLAGGYEQYF. CDR3 nucleotides: TGTGCCAGCTCACCGGGACTAGCGGGAGGGTACGAGCAGTACTTC.

The gene calls are TRBV7-8 and TRBJ2-1; 11 nucleotides align to TRBD2. CDR3 length equals 17 residues. Trimming cost V 5 bases and J 2 bases; bases outside gene matches: 8. Germline values: CDR1 SGHVS, CDR2 FQNEAQ. The CDR3 nucleotides read TGTGCCAGCAGCACACCGGGACTAGCGGAGCCCTACAATGAGCAGTTCTTC. It translates to CASSTPGLAEPYNEQFF.

The chain is built from TRBV20-1 and TRBJ2-7; 11 positions match TRBD2. From germline, CDR1 is DFQATT and CDR2 SNEGSKA (reference sequence). CDR3 length: 13 residues. V dropped 7 bases and J dropped 2; count of bases not matched to a gene: 4. The chain's CDR3 is CSGRGLAAYEQYF. The CDR3 DNA reads as TGCAGTGGAAGGGGACTAGCGGCCTACGAGCAGTACTTC.

The V and J genes are TRBV12-3 or TRBV12-4 and TRBJ2-5, with TRBD2 as a possible D gene (5 bases). CDR3 length: 12 residues. V was clipped by 3 bases and J by 5 bases, with 7 bases between them. The CDR3 protein is CASSFSGETQYF. CDR3 nucleotides: TGTGCCAGCAGTTTTTCGGGGGAGACCCAGTACTTC.

The CDR3 region has the DNA TGTGCCAGCAGTCAGATGGCGAGGAATGAGCAGTTCTTC. It specifies CASSQMARNEQFF. The rearrangement links TRBV27 to TRBJ2-1; no definite D call. CDR3 size: 13 residues. The V gene's germline CDR1 is MNHEY and CDR2 SMNVEV (reference sequence). Between the trimmed V and J ends, which lost 5 bases and 7 bases, there was a span of 12 bases.

The chain couples TRBV4-1 to TRBJ2-3; D is perhaps TRBD2 (5 bases). The CDR3 contains 14 residues. V was cut by 5 bases and J by 0 bases, with 9 bases left in between. CDR1 and CDR2 from the germline V gene are MGHRA and YSYEKL. This CDR3 reads CASSSEGSTDTQYF. The CDR3 DNA reads as TGCGCCAGCAGCTCTGAGGGAAGCACAGATACGCAGTATTTT.

The table lists this clonotype with a count of one. The rearrangement joins TRBV7-9 to TRBJ2-1, with unresolved D. Germline-derived CDR1 and CDR2 are SEHNR and FQNEAQ (reference sequence). The CDR3 totals 12 residues. V lost 2 bases and J 9 bases, leaving 8 bases between the germline ends. The CDR3 reads CASSLFGREQFF. The CDR3 bases are TGTGCCAGCAGCTTATTTGGCCGTGAGCAGTTCTTC.

The chain links TRBV28 to TRBJ2-1; D unclear. V lost 1 base to trimming and J lost 7 bases, with 11 bases between them. Germline V gene lookup returns CDR1 MDHEN and CDR2 SYDVKM. The CDR3 is made up of 14 amino acids. The DNA for the CDR3 is TGTGCCAGCAGTTTATCAGCCAACTCGAATGAGCAGTTCTTC. It is translated as CASSLSANSNEQFF.

The chain is built from TRBV15 and TRBJ1-5; D gene uncertain. The V and J ends lost 0 bases and 6 bases respectively, with 6 bases between them. The CDR3 is 13 residues long. Germline CDR1 reads LNHNV; CDR2 reads YYDKDF (reference sequence). The CDR3 nucleotides are TGTGCCACCAGCAGAGATCGGGGTCAGCCCCAGCATTTT. It specifies CATSRDRGQPQHF.

The chain carries TRBV6-5 and TRBJ2-1; 12 bases line up with TRBD2. V lost 10 bases and J lost 9; bases outside the gene matches: 10. The CDR3 covers 14 residues. Germline V gene data show CDR1 as MNHEY and CDR2 as SVGAGI. CDR3 sequence: CATEMTSGSREQFF. The DNA of the CDR3 is TGTGCCACCGAGATGACTAGCGGGAGCCGTGAGCAGTTCTTC.

J is TRBJ1-3 and V is TRBV27; 7 bases agree with TRBD1. The V gene end was trimmed by 7 bases and the J gene end by 4 bases; junction bases not matched to a gene: 4. The CDR3 runs 13 residues. Germline V gene lookup returns CDR1 MNHEY and CDR2 SMNVEV (reference sequence). CDR3 coding DNA: TGTGCCAGCATGAACAGGGGAGGAAACACCATATATTTT. Protein: CASMNRGGNTIYF.